This T cell receptor beta chain came from a study of a mutant IDH1 vaccine in newly diagnosed glioma. Study information: Vaccines began 4-6 weeks after radiotherapy alone, or with temozolomide cycles. Therapy received beforehand was radiotherapy, temozolomide, or both, with most patients given both.

A word on this clone: Its target is not known.

The CDR3 is 18 amino acids. V lost 4 bases, J lost 5 bases, and 13 bases stayed unmatched. In germline, CDR1 is SEHNR, CDR2 FQNEAQ (reference sequence). Using immunoSEQ multiplex PCR, the repertoire was profiled, and TCRdb retains in-frame clones only, with some absent. The data show tens of thousands of clones, with 75% to 85% seen just once and more than 10% held by the top ten. Time point given: week 35, safety follow-up. Every single dose of the vaccine, 300 ug of mutant IDH1 20-mer peptide, came with topical imiquimod. The source was PBMCs, collected from a glioma patient whose treatment included an IDH1 peptide vaccine. This receptor was identified in a man aged 35-49 years with glioma. The V and J genes are TRBV7-9 and TRBJ2-1, with 11 bases that match TRBD2. The CDR3 loop is CASSSPMLAGGRDNEQFF. In nucleotides, the CDR3 is TGTGCCAGCAGCTCACCTATGCTAGCGGGGGGACGAGACAATGAGCAGTTCTTC.